This T cell receptor beta chain was profiled in a study of neurological immune-mediated disorders. One entry per CDR3 protein, called by TCRdb with MiXCR from the 5' RACE reads. The sample shows tens of thousands of distinct CDR3 sequences, approximately 11% of them seen only once. The CDR3 runs 15 residues. J lost 2 bases, V lost 6 bases, and 6 bases had no gene match. CDR1 and CDR2 from the germline V gene are SQVTM and ANQGSEA. This clonotype was observed at least ten times. Sequencing was done on a sample of PBMCs. The source of this sequence is a female donor in good health. V is TRBV29-1 and J is TRBJ2-2; 10 bases align to TRBD2. CDR3 loop: CSVEGLAFNTGELFF. The CDR3 DNA is TGCAGCGTCGAGGGACTAGCGTTTAACACCGGGGAGCTGTTTTTT.